The 13 T cell receptor beta chains below all came from one sample that was sequenced in a study of molecular identifiers for immune sequencing clone quantification. TCRdb analysed the PCR reads with MiXCR anew, one entry per CDR3 protein. Of approximately 680,000 distinct CDR3 sequences listed, about 25% are singletons. The sample taken for sequencing was naive CD8+ T cells from blood, with Jurkat cell RNA spiked in. Subset here: FACS-sorted CD8+CD4-CCR7+CD45RA+ naive T cells. Receptors were obtained from a human donor in good health. Some libraries in this study had Jurkat cell RNA spiked in.

This clonotype was detected only a few times. The rearrangement uses TRBV5-1 and TRBJ2-7; 7 nucleotides agree with TRBD2. The V and J ends lost 10 bases and 2 bases, in that order; junction bases with no gene match: 18. This CDR3 region has 16 residues. Per the germline V gene, CDR1 is SGHRS and CDR2 is YFSETQ. The CDR3 sequence: CARRLGGGILTYEQYF. CDR3 DNA sequence: TGCGCCCGCCGCTTGGGGGGGGGGATACTTACCTACGAGCAGTACTTC.

This clonotype was seen many times. The rearrangement uses TRBV28 and TRBJ2-3; possible D gene TRBD1, 6 bases. This CDR3 is built from 15 residues. With 6 bases removed from V and 5 bases from J, the gap between germline ends came to 18 bases. Germline V gene lookup returns CDR1 MDHEN and CDR2 SYDVKM. CDR3 bases: TGTGCCAGCAGCCGGACAGTTAATAATAGAGATACGCAGTATTTT. Translating it yields CASSRTVNNRDTQYF.

This CDR3 is CSVEGGAGELFF. The CDR3, as DNA: TGCAGCGTTGAGGGGGGCGCCGGGGAGCTGTTTTTT. V and J are TRBV29-1 and TRBJ2-2; perhaps D is TRBD1 or TRBD2 (6 bases each). Germline V gene sequence: CDR1 SQVTM, CDR2 ANQGSEA. CDR3 length: 12 residues. V was trimmed by 3 bases and J by 6 bases, leaving 8 bases between them.

As concerns this clonotype: Being one base from a much bigger clone, this may be a read error. The chain recombines TRBV5-1 with TRBJ2-5; the D call may be TRBD1 or TRBD2 (5 bases each). Germline V gene data show CDR1 as SGHRS and CDR2 as YFSETQ. The V gene lost 0 bases and the J gene lost 3 bases, with 12 bases spanning the gap. The CDR3 length is 15 residues. The CDR3 nucleotides read TGCGCCAGCAGCTTGGTGGGACGGATAAAAGAGACCCAGTACTTC. Encoded protein: CASSLVGRIKETQYF.

This clonotype was seen more than once but under ten times. The chain has TRBV30 and TRBJ2-5, with 7 bases identical to TRBD1. V shed 3 bases and J 5 bases; nucleotides not matched to a gene: 9. This CDR3 comprises 14 residues. Per the germline V gene, CDR1 is GTSNPN and CDR2 is SVGIG (reference sequence). The CDR3 bases are TGTGCCTGGAGCGTGAGACAGGGAACGGAGACCCAGTACTTC. This codes for CAWSVRQGTETQYF. Filled out from reference TRBV30 and TRBJ2-5, the complete variable domain reads SQTIHQWPATLVQPVGSPLSLECTVEGTSNPNLYWYRQAAGRGLQLLFYSVGIGQISSEVPQNLSASRPQDRQFILSSKKLLLSDSGFYLCAWSVRQGTETQYFGPGTRLLVL.

This clonotype was seen ten or more times. This rearrangement joins TRBV27 to TRBJ1-5, with TRBD1 identical over 7 bases. The CDR3 has 14 amino acids. Per the germline V gene, CDR1 is MNHEY and CDR2 is SMNVEV (reference sequence). V trimming: 3 bases; J trimming: 6 bases; junction bases outside the gene matches: 5. CDR3 sequence: CASSFTGASQPQHF. The CDR3 coding sequence is TGTGCCAGCAGTTTTACAGGGGCATCTCAGCCCCAGCATTTT.

This clonotype was found many times. The chain links TRBV12-3 or TRBV12-4 to TRBJ1-1, with D tentatively TRBD1 (5 bases). V was cut by 8 bases and J by 3 bases, with 10 bases left in between. The CDR3 contains 12 residues. Written as DNA, the CDR3 is TGTGCCAGCTTCAGGGTGGACACTGAAGCTTTCTTT. This encodes CASFRVDTEAFF.

This clonotype came up many times. The chain uses TRBV6-5 and TRBJ2-3, with TRBD1 matching over 7 bases. This CDR3 has 16 amino acids. J lost 1 base, V lost 6 bases, and 10 bases had no gene match. Germline V gives CDR1 MNHEY, CDR2 SVGAGI. The CDR3 sequence: CASSYDRAGGTDTQYF. CDR3 in DNA: TGTGCCAGCAGCTATGACAGGGCCGGGGGCACAGATACGCAGTATTTT.

This sequence joins TRBV27 and TRBJ2-5; D might be TRBD2 (6 bases). Germline V CDR1 and CDR2: MNHEY, SMNVEV (reference sequence). The CDR3 contains 14 residues. V was trimmed by 8 bases and J by 5 bases, leaving 18 bases between them. As DNA, the CDR3 is TGTGCCAGCGGTGCGGGACTGGGCGGGGAGACCCAGTACTTC. Protein: CASGAGLGGETQYF.

This clonotype was seen ten or more times. This sequence joins TRBV12-3 or TRBV12-4 and TRBJ1-1; 8 bases match TRBD1. The CDR3 loop spans 13 amino acids. V lost 8 bases and J lost 4; bases outside the gene matches: 6. This CDR3 is CASRTGRGTEAFF. CDR3 DNA: TGTGCCAGCCGGACAGGGAGAGGCACTGAAGCTTTCTTT.

This clonotype was seen a few times. Being one base from a much bigger clone, this may be a read error. The CDR3 end shows no conserved phenylalanine or tryptophan, and so a read error is likely. V gene TRBV6-1 combines with J gene TRBJ2-5; D uncertain. From germline, CDR1 is MNHNS and CDR2 SASEGT. CDR3 length equals 12 residues. V was clipped by 3 bases and J by 7 bases, with 9 bases between them. The CDR3 reads CASSDVMATQYL. The CDR3 coding sequence is TGTGCCAGCAGTGACGTAATGGCGACCCAGTACCTC.

Only a few counts were recorded for this clonotype. The gene calls are TRBV3-1 and TRBJ2-7; TRBD2 might be the D (7 bases). This CDR3 contains 14 residues. Germline assignment: CDR1 LGHDT and CDR2 YNNKEL (reference sequence). Trimming left V 5 bases short and J 5 bases short, with 16 bases between. The CDR3 is CASSSRGEGDEQYF. The CDR3 DNA is TGTGCCAGCAGCTCAAGGGGGGAGGGGGACGAGCAGTACTTC.

This chain links TRBV28 with TRBJ2-1; 7 nucleotides align to TRBD2. The CDR3 is 13 amino acids. J was trimmed by 9 bases and V by 1 base; bases with no gene match: 3. Germline V gene lookup returns CDR1 MDHEN and CDR2 SYDVKM. Here the CDR3 reads CASSLLGGVEQFF. CDR3 sequence (DNA): TGTGCCAGCAGTTTATTGGGGGGGGTTGAGCAGTTCTTC.